This T cell receptor (beta chain) was captured in a study of blood T cell repertoires in COVID-19. Overall study: The United States, Italy and Spain were the sources of the acute and convalescent COVID-19 samples. The cDNA or gDNA used as material had been derived from T cells, B-cell-depleted T cells, or PBMCs.

As handled by the study authors: Counts of nucleated cells, estimated from reference gene primer amplification, were obtained. Assay used: immunoSEQ multiplex PCR; TCRdb lists only in-frame clones, some missing. The V and J calls and clone size are taken from that table; D and trimming were inferred from the DNA. Seen here are 100,000 or so clones, 90% to 95% observed once, and the top ten hold more than 4%. The CDR3 loop spans 14 amino acids. Germline CDR1 and CDR2: SEHNR and FQNEAQ (reference sequence). V shed 0 bases, J shed 5 bases, and the junction held 4 bases outside the gene matches. The specimen was peripheral blood. The chain uses TRBV7-9 and TRBJ2-7; 7 bases agree with TRBD2. This sequence originates from a human donor with active COVID-19. The donor label of this sample is uncertain. The CDR3 sequence is CASSLAVSGNEQYF. The CDR3 DNA sequence: TGTGCCAGCAGCTTAGCCGTGAGCGGGAACGAGCAGTACTTC.